This TCR beta chain stems from a study of blood T cell repertoires in COVID-19. V dropped 2 bases and J dropped 7; count of bases not matched to a gene: 9. Germline assignment: CDR1 SGHTA and CDR2 FQGNSA. The CDR3 is 16 amino acids. Those who participated ranged in age from roughly 18 to 89 years and resided in about 24 US areas. Assay used: immunoSEQ multiplex PCR; TCRdb lists only in-frame clones, some missing. The profile shows 340,000 or so clones, around 85% of them singletons. V gene TRBV7-2 combines with J gene TRBJ2-2; 8 bases agree with TRBD2. This TCR derives from a woman between 35 and 50 years old with acute COVID-19. Sequences were obtained from PBMCs or T cells enriched from blood (not recorded which). The CDR3 nucleotides are TGTGCCAGCAGCTTACGTAGTCTTGCGGGAGGCGGGGAGCTGTTTTTT. This translates into CASSLRSLAGGGELFF.